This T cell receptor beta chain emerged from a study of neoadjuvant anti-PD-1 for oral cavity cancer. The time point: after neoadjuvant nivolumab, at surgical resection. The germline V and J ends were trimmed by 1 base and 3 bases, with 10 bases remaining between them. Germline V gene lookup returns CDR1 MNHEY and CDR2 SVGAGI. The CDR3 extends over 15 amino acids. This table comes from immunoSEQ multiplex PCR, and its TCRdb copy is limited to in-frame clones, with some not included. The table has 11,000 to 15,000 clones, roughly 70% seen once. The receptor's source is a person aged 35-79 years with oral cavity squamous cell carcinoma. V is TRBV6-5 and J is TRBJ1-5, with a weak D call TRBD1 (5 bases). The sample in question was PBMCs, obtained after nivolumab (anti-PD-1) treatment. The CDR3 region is CASSYLGAVNQPQHF. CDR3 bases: TGTGCCAGCAGTTACTTAGGGGCCGTCAATCAGCCCCAGCATTTT.